This TCR beta chain was sequenced in a study of blood T cell repertoires in COVID-19. Study information: Samples representing acute and convalescent COVID-19 were sourced from the United States, Italy and Spain.

This CDR3 has 15 amino acids. The germline V gene has CDR1 MDHEN and CDR2 SYDVKM. V shed 7 bases, J shed 0 bases, and the junction held 8 bases outside the gene matches. Here immunoSEQ multiplex PCR was the method, and the copy in TCRdb shows in-frame clones only, minus some. The table records more than 150,000 clones, roughly nine tenths of them present only once. Sequences were obtained from peripheral blood. The source is a woman in her seventies with acute or convalescent COVID-19. V is TRBV28 and J is TRBJ1-1, with 7 bases fitting TRBD1. The CDR3 DNA reads TGTGCCAGCAACGGAGGGGGCAGGTTGAACACTGAAGCTTTCTTT. Translated: CASNGGGRLNTEAFF.